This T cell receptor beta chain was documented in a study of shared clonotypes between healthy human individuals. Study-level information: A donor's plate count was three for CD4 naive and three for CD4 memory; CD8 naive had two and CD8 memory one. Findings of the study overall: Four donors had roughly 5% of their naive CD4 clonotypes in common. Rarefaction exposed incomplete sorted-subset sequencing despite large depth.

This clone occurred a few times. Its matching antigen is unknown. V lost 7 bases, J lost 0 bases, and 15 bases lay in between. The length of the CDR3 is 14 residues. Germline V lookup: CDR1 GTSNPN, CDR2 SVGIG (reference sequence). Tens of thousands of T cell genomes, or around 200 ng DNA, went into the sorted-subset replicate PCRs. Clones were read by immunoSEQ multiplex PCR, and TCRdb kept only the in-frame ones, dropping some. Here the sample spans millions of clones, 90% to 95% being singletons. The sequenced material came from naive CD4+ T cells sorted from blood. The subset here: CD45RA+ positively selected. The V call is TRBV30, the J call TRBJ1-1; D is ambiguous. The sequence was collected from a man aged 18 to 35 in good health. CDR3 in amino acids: CAYSLLAMNTEAFF. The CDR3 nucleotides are TGTGCCTACTCCCTTCTTGCTATGAACACTGAAGCTTTCTTT.